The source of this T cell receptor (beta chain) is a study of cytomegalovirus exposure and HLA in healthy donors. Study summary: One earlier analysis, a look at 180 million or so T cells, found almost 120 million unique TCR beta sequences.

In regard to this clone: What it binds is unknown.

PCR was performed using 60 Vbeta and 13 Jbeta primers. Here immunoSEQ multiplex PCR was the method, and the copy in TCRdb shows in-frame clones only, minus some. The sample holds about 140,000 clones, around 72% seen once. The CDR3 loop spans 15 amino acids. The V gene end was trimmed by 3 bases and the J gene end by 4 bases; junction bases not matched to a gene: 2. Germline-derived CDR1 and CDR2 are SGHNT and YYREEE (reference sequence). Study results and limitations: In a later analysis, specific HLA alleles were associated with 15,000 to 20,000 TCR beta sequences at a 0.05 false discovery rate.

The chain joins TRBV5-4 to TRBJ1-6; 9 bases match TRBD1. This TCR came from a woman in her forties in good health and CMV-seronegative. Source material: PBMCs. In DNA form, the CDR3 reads TGTGCCAGCAGCTCCGACAGGGGGTATAATTCACCCCTCCACTTT. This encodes CASSSDRGYNSPLHF.